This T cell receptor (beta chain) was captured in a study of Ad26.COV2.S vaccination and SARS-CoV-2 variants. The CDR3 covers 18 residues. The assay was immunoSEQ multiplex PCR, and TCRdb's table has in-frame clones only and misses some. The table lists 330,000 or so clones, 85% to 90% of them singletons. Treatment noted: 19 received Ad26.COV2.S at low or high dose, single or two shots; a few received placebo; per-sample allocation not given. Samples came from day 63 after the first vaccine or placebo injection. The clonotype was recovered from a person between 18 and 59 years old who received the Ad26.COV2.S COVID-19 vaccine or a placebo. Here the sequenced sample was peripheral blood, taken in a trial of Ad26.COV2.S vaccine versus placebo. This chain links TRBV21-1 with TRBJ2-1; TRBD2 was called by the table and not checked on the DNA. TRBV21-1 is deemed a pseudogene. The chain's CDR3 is CASSNLGGIGGRTGEQFF. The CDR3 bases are TGTGCCAGCAGCAACCTGGGCGGGATTGGCGGGAGGACTGGTGAGCAGTTCTTC.